This TCR beta chain was observed in a study of response to subunit inactivated influenza vaccine. MiXCR, applied by TCRdb to the RT-PCR reads, yields one record per CDR3 protein. The table lists just under 550,000 distinct CDR3 sequences, around 21% of them singletons. This CDR3 region has 12 residues. V was trimmed by 4 bases and J by 3 bases, leaving 9 bases between them. Germline loops: CDR1 SQVTM, CDR2 ANQGSEA. Within the sample, this clonotype is medium-sized. The same data also contributed to another study, on T cells expressing NK-cell markers. That paper notes: Generation of TCR beta cDNA was performed by 5'RACE template switching incorporating UMIs.

The material sequenced was CD4+ T cells sorted from PBMCs, taken roughly 12 days after vaccination. The sequence came from a man aged 45-60 years who received an inactivated influenza vaccine. The rearrangement joins TRBV29-1 to TRBJ2-5; unclear D gene. Here the CDR3 reads CSVVRLEETQYF. DNA of the CDR3: TGCAGCGTTGTTCGCCTTGAAGAGACCCAGTACTTC. The whole variable domain, remainder taken from reference TRBV29-1 and TRBJ2-5, is SAVISQKPSRDICQRGTSLTIQCQVDSQVTMMFWYRQQPGQSLTLIATANQGSEATYESGFVIDKFPISRPNLTFSTLTVSNMSPEDSSIYLCSVVRLEETQYFGPGTRLLVL.